This T cell receptor beta chain was retrieved from a study of T cell responses to AZD1222 COVID-19 vaccine. The wider study: Analyses pooled second doses at about 4 or about 12 weeks.

Study-wide findings and caveats: Repertoires were collected only later (after the peak T cell response had occurred). As reported, nearly half of all spike-specific TCRs target variant regions that are unmutated.

The assay was immunoSEQ multiplex PCR, and TCRdb's table has in-frame clones only and misses some. The sample contains nearly 110,000 clones, 87% of which appear only once. Points on this clone: The antigen is undetermined.

The sample here was peripheral blood, taken on day 0 of AZD1222 vaccination. The sequence was collected from an adult in good health.

CDR3 loop: CASSIRGKNYGYTF. CDR3 nucleotide sequence: TGTGCCAGTAGTATCCGCGGCAAGAACTATGGCTACACCTTC. The rearrangement links TRBV19 to TRBJ1-2, with D unresolved. V was cut by 3 bases and J by 2 bases, with 10 bases left in between. There are 14 residues in the CDR3. CDR1 is LNHDA, CDR2 SQIVND, per germline (reference sequence). The variable domain in full, completed from reference TRBV19 and TRBJ1-2, reads DGGITQSPKYLFRKEGQNVTLSCEQNLNHDAMYWYRQDPGQGLRLIYYSQIVNDFQKGDIAEGYSVSREKKESFPLTVTSAQKNPTAFYLCASSIRGKNYGYTFGSGTRLTVV.